This T cell receptor (beta chain) was captured by sequencing in a study of cytomegalovirus exposure and HLA in healthy donors. Study conclusions and caveats: Testing in vitro showed a few CMV-associated chains specific for CMV antigens.

About this clone: Antigen specificity is unknown.

The primer mix had 60 Vbeta and 13 Jbeta primers. Clones were read by immunoSEQ multiplex PCR, and TCRdb kept only the in-frame ones, dropping some. The data contain around 94,000 clones, roughly 80% of them singletons. Per the germline V gene, CDR1 is MNHEY and CDR2 is SVGAGI. CDR3 length equals 13 residues. Between the trimmed V and J ends, which lost 2 bases and 4 bases, there was a span of 6 bases. The chain combines TRBV6-5 with TRBJ1-5; D remains unclear. The receptor comes from a woman in her thirties or forties in good health and CMV-seropositive. The source material was PBMCs. The CDR3: CASSYLRNQPQHF. Here the CDR3 DNA reads TGTGCCAGCAGTTACCTCAGAAATCAGCCCCAGCATTTT.